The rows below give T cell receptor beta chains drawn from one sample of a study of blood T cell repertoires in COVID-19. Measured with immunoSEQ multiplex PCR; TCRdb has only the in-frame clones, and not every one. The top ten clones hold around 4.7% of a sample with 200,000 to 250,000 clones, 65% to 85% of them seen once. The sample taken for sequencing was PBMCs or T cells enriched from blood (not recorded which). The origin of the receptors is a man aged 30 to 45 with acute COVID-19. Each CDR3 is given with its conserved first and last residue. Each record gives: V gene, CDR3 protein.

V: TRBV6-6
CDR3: CASRLNGGNQPQHF

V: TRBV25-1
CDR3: CATRRGGVQDTQYF

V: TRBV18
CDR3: CASSPGGDSPLHF

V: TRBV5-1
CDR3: CASSPQDRLYEQYF

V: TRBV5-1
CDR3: CASSLGTGDLLEQYF

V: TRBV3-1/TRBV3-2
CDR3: CASSQDRNQPQHF

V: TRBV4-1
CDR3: CASSQAGRYEQYF

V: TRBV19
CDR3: CASRSQGLGQPQHF

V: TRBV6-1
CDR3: CASSDRGTEAFF

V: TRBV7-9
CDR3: CASSLVTSGGPGEQDTQYF

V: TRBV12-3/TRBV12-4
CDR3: CASRRVANSPLHF

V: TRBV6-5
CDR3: CASRLQGTGNTIYF

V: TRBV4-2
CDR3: CASSQELRGLTEAFF

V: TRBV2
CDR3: CASSEKKGARETQYF

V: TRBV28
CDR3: CASRRGFLSTDTQYF

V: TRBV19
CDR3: CASSRGGENTQYF

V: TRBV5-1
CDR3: CASRSGTGVWDTQYF

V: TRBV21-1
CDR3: CASSKISGGLNEQFF

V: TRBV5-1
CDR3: CASSLTHSGGPEETQYF

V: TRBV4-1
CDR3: CASTRTEAGTGELFF

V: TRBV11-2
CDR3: CASSSTVAGRYEQYF

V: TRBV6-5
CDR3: CASSPGVTEAFF

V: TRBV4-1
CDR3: CASSQGQGVLNYGYTF

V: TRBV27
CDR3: CASSPAGYEQYF

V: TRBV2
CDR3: CASSVPRDSPLHF

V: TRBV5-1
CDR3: CASSLLPAGAGETQYF

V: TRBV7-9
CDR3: CASSHAGARTSGELFF

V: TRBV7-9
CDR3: CASSMSGNTEAFF

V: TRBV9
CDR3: CASSVAIGQGAYNEQFF

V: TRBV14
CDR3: CASSQAAGGSTAQYF

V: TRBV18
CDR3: CASSPQRDNSGNTIYF

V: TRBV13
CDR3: CASSPRGRGTDTQYF

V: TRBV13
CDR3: CASSLRGPGNTIYF

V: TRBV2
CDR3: CASSELANSYNEQFF

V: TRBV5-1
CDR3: CASSLVHPTSLNTGELFF

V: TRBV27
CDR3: CASSTYSNQPQHF

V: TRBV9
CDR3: CASSVVGSGGIAGELFF

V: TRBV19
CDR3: CASSLGRGLNTGELFF

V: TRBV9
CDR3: CASSVGQGGTKGDTQYF

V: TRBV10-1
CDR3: CASTAGANTEAFF

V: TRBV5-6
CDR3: CASSLEQGASWYYGYTF

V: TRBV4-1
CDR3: CASSQGLAGNGELFF

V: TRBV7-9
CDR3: CASSNDRSSGNTIYF

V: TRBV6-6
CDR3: CASSPPIWLSGGASGELFF

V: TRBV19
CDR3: CASSMGDRDQETQYF

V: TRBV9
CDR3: CASSVETGHTEAFF

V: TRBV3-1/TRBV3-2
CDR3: CASSQEAVDYGYTF

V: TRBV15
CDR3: CATSGEEHYGYTF

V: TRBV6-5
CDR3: CASRPPGTKNTEAFF

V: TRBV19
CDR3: CASSTLAGGITGELFF

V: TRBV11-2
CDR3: CASSLEWGRRKETQYF

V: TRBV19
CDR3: CASSLWGQGIYEQYF

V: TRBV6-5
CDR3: CASPQFGGNTGELFF

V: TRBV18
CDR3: CASSPVPSSYEQYF

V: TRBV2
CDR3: CASRLGQLVDRYTF

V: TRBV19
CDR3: CASRGQDPYIGNQPQHF

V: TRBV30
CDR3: CAWSVQGSQGYTF

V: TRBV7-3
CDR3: CASSLTFSTEAFF

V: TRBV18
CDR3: CASSQGQALDGYTF